This T cell receptor beta chain was documented in a study of T-cell memory formation after mild COVID-19. Study results and limitations: The authors did not confirm SARS-CoV-2 specificity of second-wave clones peaking day 37. Researchers report contracting CD4+ clones mostly in CM and EM, with CD8+ clones in EMRA. Some clones that responded were present in memory (sampled pre-infection), which suggests cross-reactive memory joined.

TCRdb ran MiXCR on the 5' RACE reads and lists one entry per CDR3 protein. The data show some 600,000 distinct CDR3 sequences, around a sixth seen once. Comment on this clonotype: The antigen remains undetermined.

The germline V gene encodes CDR1 MNHNY and CDR2 SVGAGI (reference sequence). This CDR3 comprises 17 residues. Trimming cost V 2 bases and J 0 bases, with 11 bases left between them. V usage is TRBV6-6 and J usage is TRBJ2-6; D is possibly TRBD1 (5 bases). This clonotype was sampled from an adult woman who had mild COVID-19 (a few samples of this study predate the infection). Cell type and time point are not known. The material sequenced was PBMCs or a T cell subset sorted from them (not recorded which). The DNA for the CDR3 is TGTGCCAGCAGTTACCAGACAGCCCTCTCTGGGGCCAACGTCCTGACTTTC. This encodes CASSYQTALSGANVLTF.